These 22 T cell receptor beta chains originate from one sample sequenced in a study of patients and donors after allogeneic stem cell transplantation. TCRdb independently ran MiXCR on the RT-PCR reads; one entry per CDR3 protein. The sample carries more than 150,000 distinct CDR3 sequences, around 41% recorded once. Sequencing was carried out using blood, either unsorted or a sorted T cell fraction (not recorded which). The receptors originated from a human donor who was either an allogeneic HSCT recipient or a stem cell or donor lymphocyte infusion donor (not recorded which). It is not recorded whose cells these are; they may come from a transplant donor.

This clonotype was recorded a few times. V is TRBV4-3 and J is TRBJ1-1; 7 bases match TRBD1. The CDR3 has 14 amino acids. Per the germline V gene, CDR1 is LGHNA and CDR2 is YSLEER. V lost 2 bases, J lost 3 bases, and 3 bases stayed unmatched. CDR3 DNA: TGCGCCAGCAGCCAACACAGGGGTGACACTGAAGCTTTCTTT. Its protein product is CASSQHRGDTEAFF.

CDR3 sequence reads: CASSPSDTFGYGYTF. The CDR3 nucleotides are TGTGCCAGCAGTCCCTCGGACACCTTTGGATATGGCTACACCTTC. This chain links TRBV12-3 or TRBV12-4 with TRBJ1-2; tentatively, D is TRBD1 (5 bases). The CDR3 sequence is 15 residues long. The germline V and J ends were trimmed by 5 bases and 5 bases, with 18 bases remaining between them.

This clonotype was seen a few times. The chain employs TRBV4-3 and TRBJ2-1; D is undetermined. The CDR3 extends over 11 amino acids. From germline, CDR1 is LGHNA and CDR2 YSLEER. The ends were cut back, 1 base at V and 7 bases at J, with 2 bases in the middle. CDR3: CASSQGNEQFF. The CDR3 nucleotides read TGCGCCAGCAGCCAAGGGAATGAGCAGTTCTTC.

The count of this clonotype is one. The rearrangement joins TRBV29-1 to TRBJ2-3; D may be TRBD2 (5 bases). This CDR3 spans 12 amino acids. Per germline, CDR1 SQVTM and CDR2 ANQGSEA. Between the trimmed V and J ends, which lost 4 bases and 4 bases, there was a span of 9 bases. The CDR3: CSVGWGADTQYF. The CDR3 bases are TGCAGCGTTGGTTGGGGAGCAGATACGCAGTATTTT.

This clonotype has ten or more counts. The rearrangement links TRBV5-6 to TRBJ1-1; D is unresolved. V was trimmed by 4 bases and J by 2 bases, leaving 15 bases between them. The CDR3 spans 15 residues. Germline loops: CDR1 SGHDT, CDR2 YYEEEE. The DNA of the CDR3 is TGTGCCAGCAGCCCGCAGTCCGGGGTTAACACTGAAGCTTTCTTT. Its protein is CASSPQSGVNTEAFF.

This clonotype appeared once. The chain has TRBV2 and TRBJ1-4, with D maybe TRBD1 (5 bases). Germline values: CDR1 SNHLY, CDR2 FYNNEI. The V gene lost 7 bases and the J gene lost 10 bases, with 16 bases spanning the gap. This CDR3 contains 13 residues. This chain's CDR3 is CASKGPSSGKLFF. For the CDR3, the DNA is TGTGCCAGCAAGGGGCCGAGTTCAGGAAAACTGTTTTTT.

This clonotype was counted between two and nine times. As DNA, the CDR3 is TGTGCCAGCAGCGTGGATTCCTGGACAGTTGCGACTGAAGCTTTCTTT. It specifies CASSVDSWTVATEAFF. This chain uses TRBV9 with TRBJ1-1; weak D call: TRBD1 (6 bases). This CDR3 spans 16 amino acids. V shed 2 bases and J shed 5 bases, with 19 bases lying between them. The germline V gene encodes CDR1 SGDLS and CDR2 YYNGEE.

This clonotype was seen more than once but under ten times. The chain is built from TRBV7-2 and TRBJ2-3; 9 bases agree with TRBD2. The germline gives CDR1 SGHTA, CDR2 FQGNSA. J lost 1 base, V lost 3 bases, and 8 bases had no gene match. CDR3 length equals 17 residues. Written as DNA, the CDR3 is TGTGCCAGCAGCTTTTATGTGGCGGGAGGGGGCACAGATACGCAGTATTTT. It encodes CASSFYVAGGGTDTQYF.

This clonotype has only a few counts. The CDR3 DNA reads TGTGCCAGCAGCTTAGGCGGGAGATACAATGAGCAGTTCTTC. It yields the protein CASSLGGRYNEQFF. The chain joins TRBV7-6 to TRBJ2-1, with TRBD2 matching 7 bases. This CDR3 contains 14 residues. The germline V gene has CDR1 SGHVS and CDR2 FNYEAQ. V lost 1 base and J lost 4; bases outside the gene matches: 1.

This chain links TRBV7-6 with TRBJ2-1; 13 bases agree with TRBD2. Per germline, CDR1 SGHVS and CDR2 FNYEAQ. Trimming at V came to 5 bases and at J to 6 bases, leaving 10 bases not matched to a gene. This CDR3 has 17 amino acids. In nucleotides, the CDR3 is TGTGCCAGCAGCACATTTTTAACTAGCGGGAGGGCCAATGAGCAGTTCTTC. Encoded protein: CASSTFLTSGRANEQFF.

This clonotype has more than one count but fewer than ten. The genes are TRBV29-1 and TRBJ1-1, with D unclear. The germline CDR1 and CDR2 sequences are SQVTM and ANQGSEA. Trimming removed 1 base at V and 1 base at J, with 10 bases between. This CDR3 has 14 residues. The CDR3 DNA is TGCAGCGTTGAAGGCCCACGTTCGAACACTGAAGCTTTCTTT. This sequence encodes CSVEGPRSNTEAFF.

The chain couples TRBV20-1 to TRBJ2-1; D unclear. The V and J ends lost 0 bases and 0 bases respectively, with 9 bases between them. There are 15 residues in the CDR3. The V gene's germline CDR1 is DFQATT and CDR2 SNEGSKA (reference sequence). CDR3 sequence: CSARDPANSYNEQFF. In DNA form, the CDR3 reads TGCAGTGCTAGAGATCCAGCGAACTCCTACAATGAGCAGTTCTTC.

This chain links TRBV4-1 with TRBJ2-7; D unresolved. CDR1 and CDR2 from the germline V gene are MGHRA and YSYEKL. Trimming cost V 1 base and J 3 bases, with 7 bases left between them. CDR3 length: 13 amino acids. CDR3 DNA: TGCGCCAGCAGCCAAGTTGGAGACTACGAGCAGTACTTC. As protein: CASSQVGDYEQYF.

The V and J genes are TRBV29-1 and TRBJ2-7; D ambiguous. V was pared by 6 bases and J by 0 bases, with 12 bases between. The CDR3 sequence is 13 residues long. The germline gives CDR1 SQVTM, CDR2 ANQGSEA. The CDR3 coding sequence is TGCAGCGTGGCACTGGACGGCTCCTACGAGCAGTACTTC. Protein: CSVALDGSYEQYF.

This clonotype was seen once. Written as DNA, the CDR3 is TGTGCCAGCAGTTACTCTGAGCGGGGTGCGGGGCAGTTCTTC. It codes for CASSYSERGAGQFF. The V gene is TRBV6-5, the J gene TRBJ2-1; 7 bases align to TRBD2. With 0 bases clipped from V and 12 bases from J, the junction kept 8 bases outside the gene matches. This CDR3 region has 14 residues. Germline V gene sequence: CDR1 MNHEY, CDR2 SVGAGI.

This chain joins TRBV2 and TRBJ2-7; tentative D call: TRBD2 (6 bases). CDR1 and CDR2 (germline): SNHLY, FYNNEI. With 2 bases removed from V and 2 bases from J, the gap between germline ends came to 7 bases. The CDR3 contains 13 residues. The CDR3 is CASSEWGAYEQYF. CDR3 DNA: TGTGCCAGCAGTGAATGGGGGGCCTACGAGCAGTACTTC.

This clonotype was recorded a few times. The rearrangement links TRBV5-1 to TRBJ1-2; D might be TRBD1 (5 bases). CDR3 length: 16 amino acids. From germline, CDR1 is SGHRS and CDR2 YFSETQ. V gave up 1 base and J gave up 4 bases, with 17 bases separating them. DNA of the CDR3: TGCGCCAGCAGCTTGACTCCCGGACGGGGGAGCTATGGCTACACCTTC. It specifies CASSLTPGRGSYGYTF.

CDR3 in DNA: TGTGCAAGTCGCTCGACAGGGGACGGAAACACCATATATTTT. Amino acids: CASRSTGDGNTIYF. The rearrangement links TRBV12-2 to TRBJ1-3; the table's D call of TRBD1 was not tested on the DNA. TRBV12-2 is an annotated pseudogene. The CDR3 runs 14 residues.

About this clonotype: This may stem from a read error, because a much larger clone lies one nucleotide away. This CDR3 reads CPSSLVSYEQYF. The CDR3 DNA reads as TGTCCCAGCAGTTTAGTATCGTACGAGCAGTACTTC. This chain links TRBV28 with TRBJ2-7; no definite D call. Germline assignment: CDR1 MDHEN and CDR2 SYDVKM. This CDR3 comprises 12 residues.

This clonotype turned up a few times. CDR3 region: CASSSRDSQITYGYTF. The CDR3 DNA is TGTGCCAGCAGTTCCCGGGACAGCCAGATCACCTATGGCTACACCTTC. The rearrangement uses TRBV6-5 and TRBJ1-2; 7 nucleotides match TRBD1. CDR1 MNHEY and CDR2 SVGAGI come from the germline V gene. CDR3 length: 16 residues. J gave up 4 bases and V 4 bases, and 12 bases lay outside the gene matches.

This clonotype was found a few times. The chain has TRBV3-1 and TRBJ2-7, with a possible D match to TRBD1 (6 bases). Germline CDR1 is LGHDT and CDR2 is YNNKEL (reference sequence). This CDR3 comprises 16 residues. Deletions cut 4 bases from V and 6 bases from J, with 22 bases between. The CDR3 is CASSPYPQWTDSEQYF. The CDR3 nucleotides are TGTGCCAGCAGCCCTTACCCGCAATGGACAGATAGCGAGCAGTACTTC.

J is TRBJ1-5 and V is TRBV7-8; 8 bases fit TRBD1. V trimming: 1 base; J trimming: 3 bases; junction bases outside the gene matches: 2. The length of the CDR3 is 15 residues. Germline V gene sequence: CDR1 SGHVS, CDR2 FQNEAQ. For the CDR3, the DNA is TGTGCCAGCAGCTTAGACCAGGGGGCCAATCAGCCCCAGCATTTT. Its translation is CASSLDQGANQPQHF.